This paragraph covers one T cell receptor (beta chain) sequence. Antigen unknown. This entry is derived from a study of monozygotic twins with inflammatory bowel disease. Two nested PCRs, of 16 and 9 cycles, processed TCRalpha and TCRbeta cDNA. TCRdb reprocessed the 5' RACE reads, keeping one entry per CDR3 protein, no DNA. This sample's table reports approximately 390,000 distinct CDR3 sequences. Notes on the study in general: Backing was not found for a single strong signal or clonotype associated with IBD. Among twins, concordant and discordant pairs did not differ in repertoire similarity, possibly from limited power. Discrimination among different T cell subtypes was not achievable.

What was sequenced was blood. The clonotype comes from a human donor with ulcerative colitis or Crohn's disease, or a healthy co-twin of an affected twin (not recorded which).

CDR3 sequence: CASSLYGLNTGELFF. The V gene is TRBV12-3 or TRBV12-4, the J gene TRBJ2-2. The CDR3 extends over 15 amino acids.